The 23 T cell receptor beta chains below all came from one sample that was sequenced in a study of blood T cell repertoires in COVID-19. Sequencing used immunoSEQ multiplex PCR; TCRdb keeps in-frame clones, though not all of them. The data show approximately 180,000 clones, over 75% seen once. Sequences were obtained from peripheral blood. These receptors originate from a woman aged 70-85 years with acute or convalescent COVID-19.

This chain joins TRBV19 and TRBJ2-6; D gene uncertain. V was pared by 7 bases and J by 0 bases, with 4 bases between. The CDR3 contains 13 residues. The V gene's germline CDR1 is LNHDA and CDR2 SQIVND (reference sequence). CDR3 amino acids: CASTISGANVLTF. CDR3 in DNA: TGTGCCAGTACCATCTCTGGGGCCAACGTCCTGACTTTC.

The rearrangement uses TRBV7-2 and TRBJ2-7, with 8 bases lining up with TRBD2. V trimming: 2 bases; J trimming: 1 base; junction bases outside the gene matches: 4. CDR3 length: 15 amino acids. Germline values: CDR1 SGHTA, CDR2 FQGNSA. CDR3 protein: CASSLLAGRSYEQYF. The CDR3 DNA sequence: TGTGCCAGCAGCTTATTAGCGGGACGATCCTACGAGCAGTACTTC.

The gene calls are TRBV5-1 and TRBJ1-5; D possibly corresponds to TRBD1 (5 bases). The V end lost 3 bases, the J end lost 5 bases, and 12 bases lay between the germline ends. Germline V gene data show CDR1 as SGHRS and CDR2 as YFSETQ. The CDR3 runs to 14 residues. CDR3 amino acids: CASSYGGADQPQHF. Here the CDR3 DNA reads TGCGCCAGCAGCTACGGGGGTGCAGATCAGCCCCAGCATTTT.

This sequence joins TRBV6-1 and TRBJ1-5; 9 bases are shared with TRBD1. The CDR3 extends over 18 amino acids. CDR1 and CDR2 (germline): MNHNS, SASEGT. J gave up 6 bases and V 4 bases, and 16 bases lay outside the gene matches. CDR3: CASSASGQGTAGGQPQHF. The CDR3 DNA reads TGTGCCAGCAGTGCCTCTGGACAGGGGACCGCAGGCGGTCAGCCCCAGCATTTT.

This rearrangement joins TRBV2 to TRBJ2-6, with D possibly TRBD1 on 6 matching bases. V was trimmed by 5 bases and J by 4 bases, leaving 9 bases between them. Germline V gives CDR1 SNHLY, CDR2 FYNNEI. CDR3 length: 14 amino acids. The CDR3 region has the DNA TGTGCCAGCAGTCGACAGGTGGGGGCCAACGTCCTGACTTTC. It translates to CASSRQVGANVLTF.

The V and J genes are TRBV3-1 (or the pseudogene TRBV3-2) and TRBJ2-7; D uncertain. The germline gives CDR1 LGHDT, CDR2 YNNKEL (reference sequence). Between the trimmed V and J ends, which lost 6 bases and 5 bases, there was a span of 8 bases. CDR3 length: 11 residues. CDR3 loop: CASRGLDEQYF. CDR3 DNA: TGTGCCAGCAGGGGCCTGGACGAGCAGTACTTC.

This chain connects TRBV4-2 to TRBJ2-3; TRBD1 agrees at 10 bases. V shed 4 bases, J shed 5 bases, and the junction held 3 bases outside the gene matches. The CDR3 is 14 residues long. Germline V gene sequence: CDR1 LGHNA, CDR2 YNFKEQ. The chain's CDR3 is CASSPGQGEDTQYF. The CDR3 DNA reads TGTGCCAGCAGCCCTGGACAGGGGGAAGATACGCAGTATTTT.

The chain has TRBV19 and TRBJ2-1; 8 bases fit TRBD2. The CDR3 length is 16 residues. V lost 6 bases and J lost 3; bases outside the gene matches: 10. The germline CDR1 and CDR2 sequences are LNHDA and SQIVND (reference sequence). CDR3 protein: CASRNLSGKRYNEQFF. CDR3 sequence (DNA): TGTGCCAGTAGAAACCTTAGCGGGAAACGCTACAATGAGCAGTTCTTC.

J is TRBJ2-3 and V is TRBV30; tentative D call: TRBD2 (5 bases). The germline V and J ends were trimmed by 2 bases and 0 bases, with 9 bases remaining between them. This CDR3 contains 14 residues. CDR1 and CDR2 (germline): GTSNPN, SVGIG (reference sequence). The CDR3 sequence is CAWSSGTSTDTQYF. CDR3 nucleotide sequence: TGTGCCTGGAGTAGCGGTACTAGCACAGATACGCAGTATTTT.

The chain combines TRBV30 with TRBJ1-6; possible D gene TRBD1, 5 bases. The CDR3 totals 14 residues. Germline CDR1 is GTSNPN and CDR2 is SVGIG (reference sequence). Deletions cut 5 bases from V and 5 bases from J, with 13 bases between. CDR3 nucleotides: TGTGCCTGGGATCCGACAGCAGATAATTCACCCCTCCACTTT. This gives the protein CAWDPTADNSPLHF.

The chain uses TRBV30 and TRBJ1-1; a weak D match, TRBD1 (6 bases). The CDR3 totals 14 residues. The ends were cut back, 3 bases at V and 5 bases at J, with 16 bases in the middle. Germline V gives CDR1 GTSNPN, CDR2 SVGIG (reference sequence). CDR3 DNA: TGTGCCTGGAGCCTGGGGGGGGCCGGGACTGAAGCTTTCTTT. Protein: CAWSLGGAGTEAFF.

This clone came up a few times. The J gene is TRBJ1-6, the V gene TRBV3-1 (or the pseudogene TRBV3-2); perhaps TRBD1 as D (5 bases). The CDR3 has 19 residues. Trimming took off 4 bases at V and 0 bases at J, with 19 bases between the two ends. Germline V gene data show CDR1 as LGHDT and CDR2 as YNNKEL (reference sequence). CDR3 amino acids: CASSPTRVITFSYNSPLHF. The CDR3 DNA sequence: TGTGCCAGCAGCCCGACCAGGGTAATAACATTCTCCTATAATTCACCCCTCCACTTT.

This clone was seen a handful of times. This rearrangement joins TRBV5-1 to TRBJ2-7, with D possibly TRBD1 on 6 matching bases. CDR1 SGHRS and CDR2 YFSETQ come from the germline V gene. This CDR3 has 15 residues. V was shortened by 4 bases and J by 0 bases, with 14 bases between the two germline ends. The CDR3 sequence: CASSQKETGSYEQYF. The CDR3, as DNA: TGCGCCAGCAGCCAGAAAGAGACAGGCTCCTACGAGCAGTACTTC.

The chain is built from TRBV6-5 and TRBJ1-6; D perhaps matches TRBD1 (5 bases). Trimming took 3 bases from V and 7 from J, leaving 16 bases between them. Per the germline V gene, CDR1 is MNHEY and CDR2 is SVGAGI. The CDR3 runs 16 residues. The chain's CDR3 is CASSYQGGRGNSPLHF. For the CDR3, the DNA is TGTGCCAGCAGTTATCAGGGAGGGAGAGGGAATTCACCCCTCCACTTT.

Only a few counts were recorded for this clone. This rearrangement joins TRBV11-3 to TRBJ2-3; perhaps TRBD2 as D (6 bases). Germline CDR1 and CDR2: SGHNT and YENEEA. Trimming stripped 5 bases from V and 6 bases from J, with 18 bases between. This CDR3 has 15 amino acids. The CDR3 loop is CASSQRKGGDDTQYF. The DNA of the CDR3 is TGTGCCAGCAGCCAGAGGAAGGGCGGGGATGATACGCAGTATTTT.

A few counts support this clone. The rearrangement joins TRBV5-1 to TRBJ1-6, with D tentatively TRBD1 (6 bases). The CDR3 is 15 amino acids. V dropped 0 bases and J dropped 7 bases, with 11 bases sitting between them. From germline, CDR1 is SGHRS and CDR2 YFSETQ. This CDR3 is CASSLGRTENSPLHF. The DNA of the CDR3 is TGCGCCAGCAGCTTGGGCCGGACAGAGAATTCACCCCTCCACTTT.

The rearrangement uses TRBV6-6 and TRBJ1-6, with 9 bases aligning to TRBD1. Looked up from germline, CDR1 is MNHNY and CDR2 is SVGAGI (reference sequence). The CDR3 runs to 14 residues. With V trimmed by 5 bases and J by 8 bases, 4 bases remained unmatched. The CDR3 bases are TGTGCCAGCAGTAGAAGGGACAGGGATTCACCCCTCCACTTT. It yields the protein CASSRRDRDSPLHF.

The rearrangement uses TRBV18 and TRBJ2-1; 7 bases are a match to TRBD2. Germline loops: CDR1 KGHSH, CDR2 LQKENI. The V segment lost 1 base and the J segment 3 bases; nucleotides outside the gene matches: 9. The CDR3 extends over 17 amino acids. The chain's CDR3 is CASSPQLLTGGYNEQFF. The CDR3 region has the DNA TGTGCCAGCTCACCACAGCTCTTAACGGGAGGCTACAATGAGCAGTTCTTC. Full variable domain (missing parts from reference TRBV18 and TRBJ2-1): NAGVMQNPRHLVRRRGQEARLRCSPMKGHSHVYWYRQLPEEGLKFMVYLQKENIIDESGMPKERFSAEFPKEGPSILRIQQVVRGDSAAYFCASSPQLLTGGYNEQFFGPGTRLTVL.

The genes are TRBV19 and TRBJ2-1, with 7 bases fitting TRBD2. The V and J ends lost 9 bases and 10 bases, in that order; junction bases with no gene match: 9. The V gene's germline CDR1 is LNHDA and CDR2 SQIVND (reference sequence). The CDR3 has 12 residues. CDR3 bases: TGTGCCAGCGCGGGCCCGGGAGGCGAGCAGTTCTTC. Protein: CASAGPGGEQFF.

Only a few counts were recorded for this clone. The chain has TRBV19 and TRBJ1-6; D remains unclear. The V gene's germline CDR1 is LNHDA and CDR2 SQIVND (reference sequence). CDR3 length: 15 amino acids. Deletions cut 5 bases from V and 8 bases from J, with 16 bases between. The chain's CDR3 is CASSLTVIGYSPLHF. Written as DNA, the CDR3 is TGTGCCAGTAGTTTAACAGTCATTGGATATTCACCCCTCCACTTT.

The chain uses TRBV7-8 and TRBJ1-4, with no clear D. Germline loops: CDR1 SGHVS, CDR2 FQNEAQ. Trimming pared 5 bases from V and 15 bases from J, leaving 19 bases between. This CDR3 comprises 13 residues. In DNA form, the CDR3 reads TGTGCCAGCAGCAACCCCTCCACAGCCTCCTTGTTTTTT. Translation gives CASSNPSTASLFF.

CDR3 sequence: CSVVRDRGTPYEQYF. The CDR3 nucleotides are TGCAGCGTTGTCCGAGACAGGGGGACCCCCTACGAGCAGTACTTC. The V gene is TRBV29-1, the J gene TRBJ2-7; 9 positions agree with TRBD1. Germline-derived CDR1 and CDR2 are SQVTM and ANQGSEA. This CDR3 spans 15 amino acids. After removal of 4 bases from V and 2 bases from J, the junction contained 9 bases not matched to a gene.

The chain links TRBV6-1 to TRBJ1-2; TRBD1 matches 7 bases. This CDR3 has 15 amino acids. V dropped 3 bases and J dropped 2; count of bases not matched to a gene: 6. Germline CDR1 MNHNS, CDR2 SASEGT. CDR3 in amino acids: CASSEGTGQNYGYTF. CDR3 nucleotide sequence: TGTGCCAGCAGTGAGGGCACGGGACAGAACTATGGCTACACCTTC.